A selection of T cell receptor beta chains follows, all from one sample in a study of blood T cell repertoires in COVID-19. The protocol was immunoSEQ multiplex PCR, while the TCRdb copy is restricted to in-frame clones and leaves out a portion. The sample includes about 400,000 clones, 70% to 90% of them seen just once. The sequencing input was PBMCs or T cells enriched from blood (not recorded which). Receptors originate from a woman between 18 and 30 years old with acute COVID-19. CDR3s include the opening cysteine and the closing phenylalanine or tryptophan. The D gene is left open where the match is weak. Not all rows give a size; the values are once, few, many and, for expanded clones, a class.

clone_size j_call cdr3_length d_call v_call cdr3_aa cdr3_nt
many TRBJ1-1 13 TRBD1 TRBV3-1/TRBV3-2 CATRQGMNTEAFF TGTGCCACCCGACAGGGAATGAACACTGAAGCTTTCTTT
NA TRBJ1-2 13 TRBD1 TRBV6-5 CATGDRESHGYTF TGTGCCACTGGGGACAGGGAGTCCCATGGCTACACCTTC
NA TRBJ1-2 12 NA TRBV7-9 CASSFDSYGYTF TGTGCCAGCAGCTTCGACAGCTATGGCTACACCTTC
NA TRBJ2-1 17 TRBD2 TRBV7-2 CASSKTGTTQPYNEQFF TGTGCCAGCAGCAAAACCGGGACTACCCAACCTTACAATGAGCAGTTCTTC
NA TRBJ2-5 13 NA TRBV7-2 CASSLVQQETQYF TGTGCCAGCAGCTTAGTACAACAAGAGACCCAGTACTTC
NA TRBJ2-1 16 TRBD1 TRBV25-1 CASSEHGQGASNEQFF TGTGCCAGCAGTGAACATGGGCAGGGGGCGTCGAATGAGCAGTTCTTC
few TRBJ2-1 13 NA TRBV5-1 CASSLGQGQEQFF TGCGCCAGCAGCTTGGGCCAGGGCCAGGAGCAGTTCTTC
NA TRBJ2-1 13 NA TRBV12-3/TRBV12-4 CASFSTGYNEQFF TGTGCCAGCTTTTCGACAGGCTACAATGAGCAGTTCTTC
NA TRBJ1-5 12 NA TRBV28 CASSLRGQPQHF TGTGCCAGCAGTTTACGGGGACAGCCCCAGCATTTT
once TRBJ2-7 15 TRBD1 TRBV3-1/TRBV3-2 CASSTRQGARNEQYF TGTGCCAGCAGCACCCGACAGGGTGCCAGGAACGAGCAGTACTTC
NA TRBJ2-3 16 NA TRBV6-5 CASSYALVTSTDTQYF TGTGCCAGCAGTTACGCGCTAGTAACTAGCACAGATACGCAGTATTTT
NA TRBJ1-1 10 TRBD1 TRBV20-1 CSAGAPQGVF TGCAGTGCTGGGGCACCGCAGGGGGTCTTT
NA TRBJ1-1 19 NA TRBV11-2 CASSFFTRTKGSRNTEAFF TGTGCCAGCAGCTTCTTCACTAGAACTAAAGGAAGTCGGAACACTGAAGCTTTCTTT
few TRBJ1-2 13 NA TRBV6-5 CASMAEGVGGYTF TGTGCCAGCATGGCGGAGGGAGTCGGTGGCTACACCTTC
NA TRBJ2-3 12 TRBD2 TRBV29-1 CSVRTSEDTQYF TGCAGCGTTAGGACTAGCGAAGATACGCAGTATTTT
once TRBJ1-3 13 NA TRBV3-1/TRBV3-2 CASSQMRGNTIYF TGTGCCAGCAGCCAGATGCGAGGAAACACCATATATTTT
NA TRBJ2-7 17 TRBD2 TRBV7-8 CASSSGGVAGGSYEQYF TGTGCCAGCAGCTCCGGCGGGGTAGCGGGGGGCTCCTACGAGCAGTACTTC
NA TRBJ1-5 13 NA TRBV14 CASSQVAEGPQHF TGTGCCAGCAGCCAAGTAGCTGAGGGGCCCCAGCATTTT
NA TRBJ2-3 15 TRBD2 TRBV5-1 CASSRRTSGTDTQYF TGCGCCAGCAGCAGGCGGACTAGCGGCACAGATACGCAGTATTTT
NA TRBJ2-2 15 NA TRBV7-6 CASSSFPGSTGELFF TGTGCCAGCAGCTCTTTCCCAGGGTCCACCGGGGAGCTGTTTTTT
NA TRBJ1-5 16 TRBD1 TRBV2 CASSGTGGRSNQPQHF TGTGCCAGCAGTGGGACAGGGGGGCGTAGCAATCAGCCCCAGCATTTT
NA TRBJ1-2 14 TRBD1 TRBV7-3 CASSLGQGSYGYTF TGTGCCAGCAGCTTAGGACAGGGGAGCTATGGCTACACCTTC
NA TRBJ1-6 16 TRBD1 TRBV7-9 CASIQIETGPNSPLHF TGTGCCAGCATCCAAATCGAGACAGGGCCCAATTCACCCCTCCACTTT
NA TRBJ2-7 14 TRBD2 TRBV18 CASSPGTSGDEQYF TGTGCCAGCTCACCCGGGACTAGCGGGGACGAGCAGTACTTC
NA TRBJ2-3 16 TRBD2 TRBV13 CASSPASGRLTDTQYF TGTGCCAGCAGCCCGGCCAGCGGGAGATTGACAGATACGCAGTATTTT
NA TRBJ1-5 15 NA TRBV9 CASSESTGSNQPQHF TGTGCCAGCAGCGAATCCACAGGAAGCAATCAGCCCCAGCATTTT
NA TRBJ2-2 15 NA TRBV7-9 CASSLREGVAGELFF TGTGCCAGCAGCTTAAGAGAGGGGGTAGCCGGGGAGCTGTTTTTT
NA TRBJ2-7 14 NA TRBV15 CATSRDRGNYEQYF TGTGCCACCAGCAGAGACAGGGGTAATTACGAGCAGTACTTC
NA TRBJ2-7 13 NA TRBV12-3/TRBV12-4 CASSLSSVDEQYF TGTGCCAGCAGTTTATCTAGCGTGGACGAGCAGTACTTC
NA TRBJ1-2 13 NA TRBV30 CAWSQGLEYGYTF TGTGCCTGGAGTCAGGGTCTGGAGTATGGCTACACCTTC